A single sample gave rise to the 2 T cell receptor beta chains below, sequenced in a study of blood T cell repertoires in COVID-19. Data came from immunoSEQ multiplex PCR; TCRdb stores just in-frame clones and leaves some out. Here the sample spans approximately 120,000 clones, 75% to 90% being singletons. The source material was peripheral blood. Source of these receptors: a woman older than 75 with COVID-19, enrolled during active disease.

The DNA for the CDR3 is TGTGCCAGCAGTTTGCTAGCGGGAGGACCAACGGCTGAGCAGTTCTTC. It specifies CASSLLAGGPTAEQFF. V gene TRBV28 combines with J gene TRBJ2-1; 11 positions match TRBD2. V dropped 3 bases and J dropped 9; count of bases not matched to a gene: 10. This CDR3 is built from 16 residues. Germline values: CDR1 MDHEN, CDR2 SYDVKM.

The chain's CDR3 is CASSLPLSGQETQYF. The CDR3 coding sequence is TGTGCCAGCAGCTTGCCACTTAGCGGCCAAGAGACCCAGTACTTC. The V gene is TRBV7-2, the J gene TRBJ2-5, with a possible D match to TRBD2 (6 bases). V was pared by 3 bases and J by 1 base, with 12 bases between. This CDR3 spans 15 amino acids. Germline CDR1 and CDR2: SGHTA and FQGNSA.